The T cell receptor beta chain described here comes from a study of blood T cell repertoires in COVID-19. Overall study: The cDNA or gDNA used as material had been derived from T cells, B-cell-depleted T cells, or PBMCs.

The sample holds a few counts of this clone. The table came from immunoSEQ multiplex PCR; TCRdb's copy has only in-frame clones and leaves some out. The repertoire holds fewer than 300,000 clones, with about four fifths as singletons. The length of the CDR3 is 13 residues. V was cut by 8 bases and J by 6 bases, with 17 bases left in between. Germline V gene data show CDR1 as MNHEY and CDR2 as SVGAGI. The chain uses TRBV6-5 and TRBJ2-7; D unclear. The receptor's source is a woman aged 18-29 years with acute or convalescent COVID-19. Sample: peripheral blood. The CDR3 protein is CASLSDWSGEQYF. The CDR3 region has the DNA TGTGCCAGCCTTAGTGACTGGTCTGGCGAGCAGTACTTC.